The source of this T cell receptor beta chain is a study of blood T cell repertoires in COVID-19. Study-level information: The samples span acute and convalescent COVID-19 from the United States, Italy and Spain.

The ends were cut back, 0 bases at V and 8 bases at J, with 5 bases in the middle. The germline gives CDR1 SGHAT, CDR2 FQNNGV. This CDR3 is 12 amino acids long. Original data processing: For nucleated cells, counts were estimated from reference gene primer amplification. The method was immunoSEQ multiplex PCR; TCRdb's version includes in-frame clones alone and lacks a portion of them. V and J calls and clone size are copied from that table; D and trimming were computed from the DNA. The sample records fewer than 90,000 clones, roughly 91% being singletons. The clonotype comes from a human donor in a cohort sampled during active COVID-19. Sequencing input: peripheral blood. The rearrangement joins TRBV11-2 to TRBJ2-1; unclear D gene. CDR3 amino acids: CASSLDWHEQFF. CDR3 nucleotides: TGTGCCAGCAGCTTAGATTGGCATGAGCAGTTCTTC. Drawing the rest from reference TRBV11-2 and TRBJ2-1, the complete variable domain is EAGVAQSPRYKIIEKRQSVAFWCNPISGHATLYWYQQILGQGPKLLIQFQNNGVVDDSQLPKDRFSAERLKGVDSTLKIQPAKLEDSAVYLCASSLDWHEQFFGPGTRLTVL.